The sequence of this TCR beta chain was determined in a study of T cell changes during pregnancy in multiple sclerosis. Looked up from germline, CDR1 is SGHNT and CDR2 is YYREEE (reference sequence). There are 14 residues in the CDR3. The V gene end was trimmed by 0 bases and the J gene end by 9 bases; junction bases not matched to a gene: 4. Profiling relied on immunoSEQ multiplex PCR, and the TCRdb table lists in-frame clones only, not all of them. The repertoire holds roughly 76,000 clones, with 75% to 95% as singletons. The chain joins TRBV5-4 to TRBJ2-7; 12 nucleotides match TRBD2. The sequence came from a female donor with multiple sclerosis, enrolled in a pregnancy study. The material sequenced was CD4+ T cells from peripheral blood mononuclear cells, taken in the second trimester of pregnancy. The CDR3 coding sequence is TGTGCCAGCAGCTTGGGACTAGCGGGAGATGGGCAGTACTTC. It codes for CASSLGLAGDGQYF.